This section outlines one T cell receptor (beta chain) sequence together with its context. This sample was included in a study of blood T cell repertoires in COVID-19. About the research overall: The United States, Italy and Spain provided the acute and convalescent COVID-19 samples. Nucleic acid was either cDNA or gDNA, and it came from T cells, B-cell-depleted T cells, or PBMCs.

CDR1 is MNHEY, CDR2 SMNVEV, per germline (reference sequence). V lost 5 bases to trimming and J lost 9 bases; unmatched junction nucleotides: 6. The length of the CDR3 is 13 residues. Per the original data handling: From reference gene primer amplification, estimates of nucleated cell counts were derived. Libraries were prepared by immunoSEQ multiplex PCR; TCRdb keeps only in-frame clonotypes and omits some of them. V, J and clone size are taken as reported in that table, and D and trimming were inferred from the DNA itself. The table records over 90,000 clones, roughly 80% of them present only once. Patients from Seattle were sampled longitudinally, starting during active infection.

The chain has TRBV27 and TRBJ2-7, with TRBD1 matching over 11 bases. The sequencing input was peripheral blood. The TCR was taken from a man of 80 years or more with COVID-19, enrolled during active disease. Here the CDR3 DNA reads TGTGCCAGCAGTCCACGGACAGGGGGCGTGCAGTACTTC. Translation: CASSPRTGGVQYF.